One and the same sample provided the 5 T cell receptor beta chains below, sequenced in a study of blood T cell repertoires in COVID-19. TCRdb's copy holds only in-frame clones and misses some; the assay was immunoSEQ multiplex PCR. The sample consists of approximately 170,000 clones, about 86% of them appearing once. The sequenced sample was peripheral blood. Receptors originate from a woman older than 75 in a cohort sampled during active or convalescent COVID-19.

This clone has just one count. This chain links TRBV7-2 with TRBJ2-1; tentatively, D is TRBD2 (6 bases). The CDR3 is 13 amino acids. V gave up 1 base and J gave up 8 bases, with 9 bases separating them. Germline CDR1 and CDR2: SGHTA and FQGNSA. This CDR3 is CASSLVGGDEQFF. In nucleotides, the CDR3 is TGTGCCAGCAGCTTAGTCGGGGGTGATGAGCAGTTCTTC.

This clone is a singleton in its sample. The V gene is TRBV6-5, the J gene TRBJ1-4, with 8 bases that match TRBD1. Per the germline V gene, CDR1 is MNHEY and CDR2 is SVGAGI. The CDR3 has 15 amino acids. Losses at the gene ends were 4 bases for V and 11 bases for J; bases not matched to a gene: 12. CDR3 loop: CASSSGTGSMKKLFF. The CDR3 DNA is TGTGCCAGCAGTTCCGGGACAGGATCAATGAAGAAACTGTTTTTT.

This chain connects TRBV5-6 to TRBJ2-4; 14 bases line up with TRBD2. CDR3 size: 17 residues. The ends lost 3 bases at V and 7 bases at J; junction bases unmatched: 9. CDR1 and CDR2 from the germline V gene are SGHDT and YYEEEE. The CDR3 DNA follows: TGTGCCAGCAGCTCATTGGGACTAGCGGGAGTAGGTAACATTCAGTACTTC. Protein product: CASSSLGLAGVGNIQYF.

The CDR3 spells CASTVLPRGSEQYF. The CDR3 nucleotides are TGTGCCAGCACCGTTCTTCCAAGGGGTTCCGAGCAGTACTTC. This chain uses TRBV28 with TRBJ2-7; D might be TRBD1 (5 bases). The CDR3 runs 14 residues. CDR1 and CDR2 from the germline V gene are MDHEN and SYDVKM. V was shortened by 7 bases and J by 6 bases, with 19 bases between the two germline ends.

This CDR3 is CASSLTSGTSAPQHF. Here the CDR3 DNA reads TGTGCCAGCAGTCTTACCTCAGGAACTAGCGCGCCCCAGCATTTT. This chain links TRBV27 with TRBJ1-5, with unresolved D. Trimming left V 5 bases short and J 9 bases short, with 20 bases between. CDR3 length: 15 amino acids. Germline V gene sequence: CDR1 MNHEY, CDR2 SMNVEV (reference sequence).